This entry lists 20 T cell receptor beta chains sequenced from one sample in a study of blood T cell repertoires in COVID-19. Clones were read by immunoSEQ multiplex PCR, and TCRdb kept only the in-frame ones, dropping some. The profile shows tens of thousands of clones, 60% to 85% of them singletons. Sequences were obtained from peripheral blood. The receptors were gathered from a human donor in a cohort sampled during active COVID-19.

The chain links TRBV4-2 to TRBJ1-2; 9 nucleotides agree with TRBD1. The CDR3 contains 18 residues. Germline V gene lookup returns CDR1 LGHNA and CDR2 YNFKEQ. V shed 1 base and J 4 bases; nucleotides not matched to a gene: 13. The CDR3 reads CASSQVSRGTGPGYGYTF. The DNA of the CDR3 is TGTGCCAGCAGCCAAGTAAGTCGGGGGACAGGGCCGGGCTATGGCTACACCTTC.

This chain connects TRBV4-3 to TRBJ1-5; possible D gene TRBD1, 5 bases. Looked up from germline, CDR1 is LGHNA and CDR2 is YSLEER. Trimming stripped 4 bases from V and 4 bases from J, with 11 bases between. CDR3 length equals 14 residues. CDR3 amino acids: CASSPDRGNQPQHF. The CDR3 DNA reads as TGCGCCAGCAGCCCCGACAGAGGAAATCAGCCCCAGCATTTT.

This clone occurred a few times. The rearrangement links TRBV6-4 to TRBJ1-6, with D hard to call. CDR3 length: 13 amino acids. V dropped 4 bases and J dropped 7 bases, with 8 bases sitting between them. Germline lookup yields CDR1 MRHNA and CDR2 SNTAGT. This CDR3 reads CASSVQENSPLHF. The CDR3, as DNA: TGTGCCAGCAGTGTTCAGGAAAATTCACCCCTCCACTTT.

This chain links TRBV6-2 or TRBV6-3 with TRBJ2-1; 10 bases are a match to TRBD2. The CDR3 has 15 amino acids. V lost 7 bases, J lost 5 bases, and 8 bases stayed unmatched. CDR1 is MNHEY, CDR2 SVGEGT, per germline. The CDR3 sequence: CASTPGLADDNEQFF. In nucleotides, the CDR3 is TGTGCCAGCACCCCAGGACTAGCGGACGACAATGAGCAGTTCTTC.

The chain joins TRBV6-2 or TRBV6-3 to TRBJ1-6; D might be TRBD1 (5 bases). V was pared by 2 bases and J by 4 bases, with 9 bases between. The CDR3 length is 15 residues. Germline V gives CDR1 MNHEY, CDR2 SVGEGT. The CDR3 nucleotides read TGTGCCAGCAGTTACCGGGACTTGTATAATTCACCCCTCCACTTT. It codes for CASSYRDLYNSPLHF.

The chain carries TRBV6-2 or TRBV6-3 and TRBJ2-6; TRBD1 matches at 8 bases. Germline CDR1 reads MNHEY; CDR2 reads SVGEGT. Trimming removed 6 bases from V and 4 bases from J; junction bases left unmatched: 11. The CDR3 has 17 residues. The CDR3 loop is CASSPDRAPGGANVLTF. In nucleotides, the CDR3 is TGTGCCAGCAGCCCGGACAGGGCTCCTGGAGGGGCCAACGTCCTGACTTTC.

The J gene is TRBJ1-5, the V gene TRBV19; TRBD1 aligns across 8 bases. The junction had 11 bases not matched to a gene; V was cut back by 7 bases and J by 0 bases. Germline lookup yields CDR1 LNHDA and CDR2 SQIVND (reference sequence). The CDR3 has 17 residues. The CDR3 loop is CASTPQGAGHSNQPQHF. CDR3 in DNA: TGTGCCAGTACCCCTCAGGGGGCGGGTCATAGCAATCAGCCCCAGCATTTT.

The rearrangement uses TRBV19 and TRBJ2-6; 8 bases are shared with TRBD2. The CDR3 has 17 amino acids. Germline trimming cut 5 bases from V and 3 bases from J; bases unmatched to any gene: 9. Germline V CDR1 and CDR2: LNHDA, SQIVND (reference sequence). The DNA for the CDR3 is TGTGCCAGTAGTGACGGGGGGGTGACAGATGGGGCCAACGTCCTGACTTTC. This encodes CASSDGGVTDGANVLTF.

This clone was seen ten or more times. The chain combines TRBV9 with TRBJ1-1, with 8 bases identical to TRBD1. There are 15 residues in the CDR3. V was pared by 3 bases and J by 0 bases, with 4 bases of the junction left unmatched. Germline V gives CDR1 SGDLS, CDR2 YYNGEE. The CDR3 spells CASSGKTGVNTEAFF. DNA for the CDR3: TGTGCCAGCAGCGGAAAGACAGGGGTGAACACTGAAGCTTTCTTT. Complete variable domain (other parts from reference TRBV9 and TRBJ1-1): DSGVTQTPKHLITATGQRVTLRCSPRSGDLSVYWYQQSLDQGLQFLIQYYNGEERAKGNILERFSAQQFPDLHSELNLSSLELGDSALYFCASSGKTGVNTEAFFGQGTRLTVV.

This clone appeared a few times. The gene calls are TRBV5-1 and TRBJ1-1; 11 bases are a match to TRBD1. The J segment lost 4 bases and the V segment lost 4 bases, leaving 3 bases of the junction unmatched. Germline V gene sequence: CDR1 SGHRS, CDR2 YFSETQ. This CDR3 is built from 14 residues. CDR3 coding DNA: TGCGCCAGCAGCGCGGGACAGGGGGGCACTGAAGCTTTCTTT. It translates to CASSAGQGGTEAFF.

The chain is built from TRBV24-1 and TRBJ1-1, with 8 bases fitting TRBD1. The CDR3 has 16 residues. The germline V gene encodes CDR1 KGHDR and CDR2 SFDVKD. The J segment lost 0 bases and the V segment lost 6 bases, leaving 8 bases of the junction unmatched. The CDR3 loop is CATSPGQGRMNTEAFF. The CDR3 DNA is TGTGCCACCAGTCCCGGACAGGGCCGCATGAACACTGAAGCTTTCTTT.

J is TRBJ2-4 and V is TRBV19; possible D gene TRBD1, 6 bases. This CDR3 has 14 amino acids. Germline loops: CDR1 LNHDA, CDR2 SQIVND (reference sequence). V lost 10 bases and J 6 bases, leaving 19 bases between the germline ends. The CDR3 loop is CATSPKGQGNIQYF. CDR3 in DNA: TGTGCCACCTCACCTAAGGGACAAGGAAACATTCAGTACTTC.

The chain combines TRBV6-5 with TRBJ1-1; no clear D gene. Between the trimmed V and J ends, which lost 7 bases and 1 base, there was a span of 13 bases. The CDR3 contains 14 residues. Looked up from germline, CDR1 is MNHEY and CDR2 is SVGAGI. CDR3 sequence reads: CASTPYGRNTEAFF. CDR3 sequence (DNA): TGTGCCAGCACCCCTTACGGGAGGAACACTGAAGCTTTCTTT.

The DNA for the CDR3 is TGCGCCAGCAGCTCGACAGCGCTTGAAGAGACCCAGTACTTC. Its translation: CASSSTALEETQYF. The V and J genes are TRBV5-1 and TRBJ2-5; possibly TRBD1 for D (5 bases). V lost 3 bases to trimming and J lost 3 bases, with 12 bases between them. Per the germline V gene, CDR1 is SGHRS and CDR2 is YFSETQ. This CDR3 contains 14 residues. Supplemented by reference TRBV5-1 and TRBJ2-5, the full variable domain reads KAGVTQTPRYLIKTRGQQVTLSCSPISGHRSVSWYQQTPGQGLQFLFEYFSETQRNKGNFPGRFSGRQFSNSRSEMNVSTLELGDSALYLCASSSTALEETQYFGPGTRLLVL.

The rearrangement links TRBV28 to TRBJ2-2, with D perhaps TRBD2 (5 bases). Between the trimmed V and J ends, which lost 7 bases and 3 bases, there was a span of 18 bases. The CDR3 length is 16 residues. Germline V gives CDR1 MDHEN, CDR2 SYDVKM. The DNA of the CDR3 is TGTGCCAGCATTTCCGGGATTCTTGATTACACCGGGGAGCTGTTTTTT. Its protein product is CASISGILDYTGELFF.

V usage is TRBV7-8 and J usage is TRBJ2-1; D gene ambiguous. The germline V gene encodes CDR1 SGHVS and CDR2 FQNEAQ. This CDR3 comprises 11 residues. The V and J ends lost 5 bases and 8 bases respectively, with 7 bases between them. CDR3 nucleotide sequence: TGTGCCAGCAGCCCCCTCGATGAGCAGTTCTTC. This translates into CASSPLDEQFF.

This clone was counted a single time. This chain links TRBV7-6 with TRBJ2-3, with D tentatively TRBD1 (5 bases). V was trimmed by 6 bases and J by 2 bases, leaving 15 bases between them. The CDR3 is 15 amino acids. The V gene's germline CDR1 is SGHVS and CDR2 FNYEAQ. CDR3 loop: CASSLGAGPTDTQYF. In nucleotides, the CDR3 is TGTGCCAGCAGTCTAGGGGCCGGACCCACAGATACGCAGTATTTT.

The chain has TRBV15 and TRBJ2-1, with 9 bases that match TRBD1. From germline, CDR1 is LNHNV and CDR2 YYDKDF (reference sequence). The length of the CDR3 is 14 residues. J gave up 8 bases and V 5 bases, and 7 bases lay outside the gene matches. The CDR3 reads CATSPGTGTHEQFF. In DNA form, the CDR3 reads TGTGCCACCAGCCCCGGGACAGGGACCCATGAGCAGTTCTTC.

This clone is medium-sized within its sample. This chain joins TRBV5-1 and TRBJ2-7; 8 bases are a match to TRBD2. The trim removed 1 base at V and 2 bases at J, leaving 8 bases unmatched. The CDR3 covers 16 residues. Germline V gene sequence: CDR1 SGHRS, CDR2 YFSETQ. CDR3 nucleotides: TGCGCCAGCAGCTTGAAATCTGGCGGGGGGACCTACGAGCAGTACTTC. The encoded protein is CASSLKSGGGTYEQYF.

In this sample, this clone turned up a few times. This chain joins TRBV7-9 and TRBJ2-1; TRBD2 matches at 10 bases. The CDR3 is 18 residues long. V shed 2 bases and J 3 bases; nucleotides not matched to a gene: 10. CDR1 is SEHNR and CDR2 is FQNEAQ in the germline V gene (reference sequence). The CDR3 reads CASSLITMGLAIYNEQFF. CDR3 DNA sequence: TGTGCCAGCAGCTTAATCACTATGGGACTAGCGATCTACAATGAGCAGTTCTTC.